This T cell receptor beta chain comes out of a study of regulatory T cells in long-lasting Graves disease. Study summary: Graves' patients diagnosed newly had used antithyroid drugs under 3 months. The study's findings and limits: Sharing of public clonotypes was greater in persistent patients (around 2,500) than in new patients (roughly 1,000).

This clonotype was seen at least ten times. Antigen: not known. CDR1 and CDR2 (germline): SGHRS, YFSETQ. V gave up 4 bases and J gave up 3 bases, with 11 bases separating them. CDR3 length: 13 residues. Time point here: newly diagnosed GD, antithyroid drugs for less than 3 months. Isolated PBMC RNA provided the starting material for the TCR library. The source of the patients was an endocrinology department in Xi'an, China. Libraries of TCR beta came from iRepertoire HTBI primers plus Arm-PCR of CDR3 regions. TCRdb processed the multiplex PCR reads anew with MiXCR; each CDR3 protein has one entry. The table records a few hundred thousand distinct CDR3 sequences, 12% of them present only once. The same sample was also used in a study of T cells in Graves' hyperthyroidism and ophthalmopathy.

The specimen was peripheral blood mononuclear cells (PBMCs), collected at new diagnosis, from a patient treated with antithyroid drugs. The V gene is TRBV5-1, the J gene TRBJ2-7; D is undetermined. The TCR sequence derives from a woman aged 18-30 years with Graves disease. CDR3 amino acids: CASSPQDNYEQYF. The CDR3, as DNA: TGCGCCAGCAGCCCGCAGGATAACTACGAGCAGTACTTC.